These T cell receptor beta chains were read from a single sample in a study of blood T cell repertoires in COVID-19. Assay used: immunoSEQ multiplex PCR; TCRdb lists only in-frame clones, some missing. The data show about 120,000 clones, over 65% seen once. Sequenced input: peripheral blood. All receptors derive from a man aged 55 to 70 with acute or convalescent COVID-19. The CDR3 runs from the conserved cysteine through the conserved F or W. The D gene is left open where the match is weak. Clone sizes are given selectively: once, few, many, or a class where the clone is expanded.

v_call: TRBV19; j_call: TRBJ2-1; d_call: TRBD2; clone_size: NA; cdr3_length: 15; cdr3_nt: TGTGCCAGTAGTATTAGAGCGGGGGGCTTGGGTGAGCAGTTCTTC; cdr3_aa: CASSIRAGGLGEQFF
v_call: TRBV4-3; j_call: TRBJ1-5; d_call: NA; clone_size: NA; cdr3_length: 13; cdr3_nt: TGCGCCAGCAGCCAAGACATGAATCAGCCCCAGCATTTT; cdr3_aa: CASSQDMNQPQHF
v_call: TRBV23-1; j_call: TRBJ1-5; d_call: TRBD1; clone_size: NA; cdr3_length: 16; cdr3_nt: TGCGCCAGCAGTCACGAACAGGGGGCTAGCAATCAGCCCCAGCATTTT; cdr3_aa: CASSHEQGASNQPQHF
v_call: TRBV7-2; j_call: TRBJ2-3; d_call: NA; clone_size: NA; cdr3_length: 15; cdr3_nt: TGTGCCAGCAGCTTAGTTGGACTCGACATAGATACGCAGTATTTT; cdr3_aa: CASSLVGLDIDTQYF
v_call: TRBV5-1; j_call: TRBJ2-3; d_call: TRBD2; clone_size: NA; cdr3_length: 16; cdr3_nt: TGCGCCAGCAGCTTGTCGACAGCGGGGGGCACAGATACGCAGTATTTT; cdr3_aa: CASSLSTAGGTDTQYF
v_call: TRBV2; j_call: TRBJ2-7; d_call: NA; clone_size: NA; cdr3_length: 14; cdr3_nt: TGTGCCGCGACTCCCGCGCGGAAGACCTACGAGCAGTACTTC; cdr3_aa: CAATPARKTYEQYF
v_call: TRBV6-4; j_call: TRBJ2-7; d_call: TRBD2; clone_size: NA; cdr3_length: 14; cdr3_nt: TGTGCCAGCAGGGGACTAGCGGGCCTGTACGAGCAGTACTTC; cdr3_aa: CASRGLAGLYEQYF
v_call: TRBV3-1/TRBV3-2; j_call: TRBJ2-7; d_call: NA; clone_size: NA; cdr3_length: 14; cdr3_nt: TGTGCCAGCAGCCAACGTGAGGGGGTAGGAGAGCAGTACTTC; cdr3_aa: CASSQREGVGEQYF
v_call: TRBV27; j_call: TRBJ2-1; d_call: TRBD1; clone_size: NA; cdr3_length: 15; cdr3_nt: TGTGCCAGCAGTTTGCCGGGACAGGGGAACAATGAGCAGTTCTTC; cdr3_aa: CASSLPGQGNNEQFF
v_call: TRBV7-2; j_call: TRBJ2-2; d_call: TRBD2; clone_size: NA; cdr3_length: 16; cdr3_nt: TGTGCCAGCAGCTTAAGACTAGCGGGAGACACCGGGGAGCTGTTTTTT; cdr3_aa: CASSLRLAGDTGELFF
v_call: TRBV27; j_call: TRBJ1-3; d_call: NA; clone_size: NA; cdr3_length: 13; cdr3_nt: TGTGCCAGCGGGGGGAATAGTGGAAACACCATATATTTT; cdr3_aa: CASGGNSGNTIYF
v_call: TRBV5-4; j_call: TRBJ2-7; d_call: TRBD1; clone_size: NA; cdr3_length: 16; cdr3_nt: TGTGCCAGCAGCCGGGGCACAGGGACAGGGACATACGAGCAGTACTTC; cdr3_aa: CASSRGTGTGTYEQYF
v_call: TRBV7-9; j_call: TRBJ2-5; d_call: TRBD1; clone_size: once; cdr3_length: 14; cdr3_nt: TGTGCCAGCAGCGCAACAGGGGGCCCAGAGACCCAGTACTTC; cdr3_aa: CASSATGGPETQYF
v_call: TRBV5-5; j_call: TRBJ1-6; d_call: NA; clone_size: NA; cdr3_length: 14; cdr3_nt: TGTGCCAGCAGGCTAGAGTCCTATAATTCACCCCTCCACTTT; cdr3_aa: CASRLESYNSPLHF
v_call: TRBV9; j_call: TRBJ2-1; d_call: TRBD2; clone_size: NA; cdr3_length: 15; cdr3_nt: TGTGCCAGCAGCCGCCAGCGGGAGCCCCACAATGAGCAGTTCTTC; cdr3_aa: CASSRQREPHNEQFF
v_call: TRBV5-1; j_call: TRBJ2-5; d_call: NA; clone_size: once; cdr3_length: 16; cdr3_nt: TGCGCCAGCAGCCCTGCCGGGCAGGGCGGTAGTGAGACCCAGTACTTC; cdr3_aa: CASSPAGQGGSETQYF
v_call: TRBV7-9; j_call: TRBJ2-2; d_call: NA; clone_size: NA; cdr3_length: 14; cdr3_nt: TGTGCCAGCAGCTCCACACCGAACACCGGGGAGCTGTTTTTT; cdr3_aa: CASSSTPNTGELFF
v_call: TRBV13; j_call: TRBJ2-3; d_call: NA; clone_size: NA; cdr3_length: 14; cdr3_nt: TGTGCCAGCAGCTTTTCGGGAAGCACAGATACGCAGTATTTT; cdr3_aa: CASSFSGSTDTQYF
v_call: TRBV7-2; j_call: TRBJ2-1; d_call: TRBD2; clone_size: NA; cdr3_length: 16; cdr3_nt: TGTGCCAGCAGCTACCTGACTAGCGGCTACCCCAATGAGCAGTTCTTC; cdr3_aa: CASSYLTSGYPNEQFF
v_call: TRBV9; j_call: TRBJ2-1; d_call: TRBD1; clone_size: NA; cdr3_length: 15; cdr3_nt: TGTGCCAGCAGCGAACAGGGGTCGAGGCCTCAAGGGCAGTTCTTC; cdr3_aa: CASSEQGSRPQGQFF
v_call: TRBV28; j_call: TRBJ2-1; d_call: TRBD2; clone_size: few; cdr3_length: 16; cdr3_nt: TGTGCCAGCAGTTTGAGCGGGAGAATCCCCTACAATGAGCAGTTCTTC; cdr3_aa: CASSLSGRIPYNEQFF
v_call: TRBV7-9; j_call: TRBJ2-5; d_call: NA; clone_size: few; cdr3_length: 15; cdr3_nt: TGTGCCAGCAGCCCTACCGGGAATAACCAAGAGACCCAGTACTTC; cdr3_aa: CASSPTGNNQETQYF
v_call: TRBV10-3; j_call: TRBJ1-2; d_call: NA; clone_size: NA; cdr3_length: 13; cdr3_nt: TGTGCCATCAGTGCGCAGGGCAATGGTGGCTACACCTTC; cdr3_aa: CAISAQGNGGYTF
v_call: TRBV5-4; j_call: TRBJ1-6; d_call: TRBD1; clone_size: NA; cdr3_length: 15; cdr3_nt: TGTGCCAGCAGCTCAGGGGGCGTGGGGAATTCACCCCTCCACTTT; cdr3_aa: CASSSGGVGNSPLHF
v_call: TRBV6-2/TRBV6-3; j_call: TRBJ2-7; d_call: NA; clone_size: NA; cdr3_length: 14; cdr3_nt: TGTGCCAGCAGTTTCCCTGACTCATCCTACGAGCAGTACTTC; cdr3_aa: CASSFPDSSYEQYF
v_call: TRBV9; j_call: TRBJ2-1; d_call: NA; clone_size: NA; cdr3_length: 13; cdr3_nt: TGTGCCAGCAGCCTTCGGGACTACAATGAGCAGTTCTTC; cdr3_aa: CASSLRDYNEQFF
v_call: TRBV6-2/TRBV6-3; j_call: TRBJ2-1; d_call: TRBD2; clone_size: NA; cdr3_length: 12; cdr3_nt: TGTGCCAGCAGCCCAGAGCGGGAGGGCCTGCTCTTC; cdr3_aa: CASSPEREGLLF
v_call: TRBV18; j_call: TRBJ1-3; d_call: TRBD1; clone_size: once; cdr3_length: 16; cdr3_nt: TGTGCCAGCTCACTTCGACAGGGTGGTTCTGGAAACACCATATATTTT; cdr3_aa: CASSLRQGGSGNTIYF
v_call: TRBV24-1; j_call: TRBJ2-1; d_call: TRBD2; clone_size: NA; cdr3_length: 15; cdr3_nt: TGTGCCACCAGTGAAACTAGCGGGAAATACAATGAGCAGTTCTTC; cdr3_aa: CATSETSGKYNEQFF
v_call: TRBV4-3; j_call: TRBJ2-7; d_call: NA; clone_size: NA; cdr3_length: 17; cdr3_nt: TGCGCCAGCAGCCATAGGGGGTCGGCAGGGGCTAGCAACGAGCAGTACTTC; cdr3_aa: CASSHRGSAGASNEQYF
v_call: TRBV3-1/TRBV3-2; j_call: TRBJ1-5; d_call: TRBD1; clone_size: NA; cdr3_length: 16; cdr3_nt: TGTGCCAGCAGCCAATGGGGACAGGGTAGCAATCAGCCCCAGCATTTT; cdr3_aa: CASSQWGQGSNQPQHF
v_call: TRBV30; j_call: TRBJ2-1; d_call: TRBD2; clone_size: NA; cdr3_length: 17; cdr3_nt: TGTGCCTGGAGTGTACTCCGGGACTACGTCACGGGGGGTGAGCAGTTCTTC; cdr3_aa: CAWSVLRDYVTGGEQFF
v_call: TRBV27; j_call: TRBJ2-2; d_call: NA; clone_size: NA; cdr3_length: 13; cdr3_nt: TGTGCCAGCAGTTTAAAGGGGAACGGGGAGCTGTTTTTT; cdr3_aa: CASSLKGNGELFF
v_call: TRBV3-1/TRBV3-2; j_call: TRBJ1-2; d_call: TRBD1; clone_size: NA; cdr3_length: 15; cdr3_nt: TGTGCCAGCAGCCCTACGGGACAGGCGAACTATGGCTACACCTTC; cdr3_aa: CASSPTGQANYGYTF
v_call: TRBV7-2; j_call: TRBJ1-1; d_call: TRBD1; clone_size: many; cdr3_length: 15; cdr3_nt: TGTGCCAGCAGCTTATGGGGACAGCCGTCCCCTGAAGCTTTCTTT; cdr3_aa: CASSLWGQPSPEAFF
v_call: TRBV9; j_call: TRBJ1-1; d_call: NA; clone_size: NA; cdr3_length: 14; cdr3_nt: TGTGCCAGCAGCGCAGGGGCGACGAACACTGAAGCTTTCTTT; cdr3_aa: CASSAGATNTEAFF
v_call: TRBV4-3; j_call: TRBJ2-3; d_call: NA; clone_size: NA; cdr3_length: 15; cdr3_nt: TGCGCCAGCAGCCAAGATTCAGGGGCCACAGATACGCAGTATTTT; cdr3_aa: CASSQDSGATDTQYF
v_call: TRBV25-1; j_call: TRBJ1-4; d_call: TRBD1; clone_size: once; cdr3_length: 15; cdr3_nt: TGTGCCAGCAGTTTTCCGGCGGGGACAGGAGAAAAACTGTTTTTT; cdr3_aa: CASSFPAGTGEKLFF
v_call: TRBV6-5; j_call: TRBJ1-3; d_call: NA; clone_size: NA; cdr3_length: 15; cdr3_nt: TGTGCCAGCAGTTACCGCATGACAGCGTTGGACACCATATATTTT; cdr3_aa: CASSYRMTALDTIYF
v_call: TRBV6-5; j_call: TRBJ2-7; d_call: NA; clone_size: NA; cdr3_length: 15; cdr3_nt: TGTGCCAGCAGTTTCCTCGACGGGAGCTCCTACGAGCAGTACTTC; cdr3_aa: CASSFLDGSSYEQYF
v_call: TRBV27; j_call: TRBJ1-6; d_call: NA; clone_size: NA; cdr3_length: 16; cdr3_nt: TGTGCCAGCAGTCGCCTACTTATCCAGGGCGCCTCACCCCTCCACTTT; cdr3_aa: CASSRLLIQGASPLHF
v_call: TRBV7-2; j_call: TRBJ2-7; d_call: NA; clone_size: NA; cdr3_length: 14; cdr3_nt: TGTGCCAGCAGCTTACAGCGAGATTCCTACGAGCAGTACTTC; cdr3_aa: CASSLQRDSYEQYF